The 20 T cell receptor beta chains presented below share a single source sample, sequenced in a study of PD-1 blockade in mismatch repair-deficient tumors. TCRdb keeps only in-frame clones here, not all; method: immunoSEQ multiplex PCR. The sample holds tens of thousands of clones; 81% are singletons and the top ten take roughly 8%. Here the sequenced sample was peripheral blood, taken about 20 weeks after starting pembrolizumab. The receptors were gathered from an adult with mismatch repair-deficient cancer.

Only one count was recorded for this clone. This chain connects TRBV7-8 to TRBJ2-1, with 7 bases identical to TRBD2. This CDR3 has 15 residues. Unmatched junction bases numbered 6, after V lost 4 bases and J lost 3 bases. CDR1 and CDR2 from the germline V gene are SGHVS and FQNEAQ. The CDR3 spells CASSSPWDYYNEQFF. For the CDR3, the DNA is TGTGCCAGCAGCTCCCCGTGGGACTACTACAATGAGCAGTTCTTC.

The table lists this clone with a count of one. This chain joins TRBV11-2 and TRBJ2-1; D ambiguous. The ends were cut back, 0 bases at V and 4 bases at J, with 10 bases in the middle. The length of the CDR3 is 15 residues. From germline, CDR1 is SGHAT and CDR2 FQNNGV. The CDR3, as DNA: TGTGCCAGCAGCTTAGATGGTCAGAATTACAATGAGCAGTTCTTC. Its protein product is CASSLDGQNYNEQFF.

The rearrangement joins TRBV5-8 to TRBJ1-2, with D uncertain. Germline lookup yields CDR1 SGHTS and CDR2 YDEGEE. V was clipped by 1 base and J by 7 bases, with 8 bases between them. The CDR3 consists of 12 residues. The CDR3 sequence: CASSLLGVGYTF. The CDR3 DNA sequence: TGTGCCAGCAGCTTGCTCGGGGTTGGCTACACCTTC. Variable domain in full (rest from reference TRBV5-8 and TRBJ1-2): EAGVTQSPTHLIKTRGQQATLRCSPISGHTSVYWYQQALGLGLQFLLWYDEGEERNRGNFPPRFSGRQFPNYSSELNVNALELEDSALYLCASSLLGVGYTFGSGTRLTVV.

Here the CDR3 DNA reads TGTGCCAGCAGCTTAGGCGGGAACACCGGGGAGCTGTTTTTT. Translated, it gives CASSLGGNTGELFF. The chain is built from TRBV7-6 and TRBJ2-2; no firm D call. Trimming removed 1 base from V and 1 base from J, with 4 bases in between. The CDR3 contains 14 residues. Germline V gene sequence: CDR1 SGHVS, CDR2 FNYEAQ.

In DNA, the CDR3 is TGTGCCTGGAGTGCCGGGGGCGTCACAGATACGCAGTATTTT. It is translated as CAWSAGGVTDTQYF. This chain links TRBV30 with TRBJ2-3; TRBD1 or TRBD2 may be the D gene (6 bases each). The CDR3 spans 14 residues. The germline CDR1 and CDR2 sequences are GTSNPN and SVGIG (reference sequence). Deletions cut 1 base from V and 2 bases from J, with 10 bases between.

The chain links TRBV4-1 to TRBJ1-5; possibly TRBD1 for D (5 bases). The CDR3 length is 14 residues. Trimming took 1 base from V and 1 from J, leaving 5 bases between them. Germline V lookup: CDR1 MGHRA, CDR2 YSYEKL. The CDR3 protein is CASSQGQSNQPQHF. The CDR3 bases are TGCGCCAGCAGCCAAGGACAGAGCAATCAGCCCCAGCATTTT.

V usage is TRBV5-8 and J usage is TRBJ1-4, with 7 bases matching TRBD1. The germline CDR1 and CDR2 sequences are SGHTS and YDEGEE. The CDR3 is 14 amino acids. V shed 1 base and J 8 bases; nucleotides not matched to a gene: 5. DNA of the CDR3: TGTGCCAGCAGCTTGCGACAGGGTAACGAAAAACTGTTTTTT. Its translation: CASSLRQGNEKLFF.

This chain connects TRBV6-1 to TRBJ1-1, with D tentatively TRBD1 (5 bases). V was trimmed by 1 base and J by 1 base, leaving 16 bases between them. In germline, CDR1 is MNHNS, CDR2 SASEGT. The CDR3 loop spans 17 amino acids. The CDR3 region is CASSEGGIGTANTEAFF. The CDR3 DNA is TGTGCCAGCAGTGAAGGAGGAATTGGGACGGCGAACACTGAAGCTTTCTTT.

About this clone itself: The same CDR3 arises from other DNA sequences in this sample as well. The chain uses TRBV27 and TRBJ2-7, with TRBD2 identical over 9 bases. The CDR3 has 14 amino acids. V lost 2 bases, J lost 3 bases, and 2 bases stayed unmatched. Looked up from germline, CDR1 is MNHEY and CDR2 is SMNVEV (reference sequence). The DNA for the CDR3 is TGTGCCAGCAGTTTAGGAGCGGGGGGCTACGAGCAGTACTTC. This gives the protein CASSLGAGGYEQYF.

The gene calls are TRBV5-5 and TRBJ2-3; 13 bases agree with TRBD2. The V gene end was trimmed by 1 base and the J gene end by 5 bases; junction bases not matched to a gene: 4. The CDR3 contains 16 residues. In germline, CDR1 is SGHKS, CDR2 YYEKEE (reference sequence). The CDR3 loop reads CASSLSGLAGQDTQYF. The CDR3, as DNA: TGTGCCAGCAGCTTGTCGGGACTAGCGGGACAAGATACGCAGTATTTT.

This sequence joins TRBV5-1 and TRBJ2-5, with D uncertain. The CDR3 has 10 residues. Trimming took off 1 base at V and 6 bases at J, with 1 base between the two ends. Germline V gene lookup returns CDR1 SGHRS and CDR2 YFSETQ. The CDR3 is CASSLKTQYF. The CDR3 DNA reads TGCGCCAGCAGCTTGAAGACCCAGTACTTC.

V usage is TRBV7-8 and J usage is TRBJ1-1, with 7 bases matching TRBD1. The junction had 13 bases not matched to a gene; V was cut back by 4 bases and J by 2 bases. The germline V gene encodes CDR1 SGHVS and CDR2 FQNEAQ. This CDR3 region has 17 residues. CDR3 residues: CASSSIFTGALNTEAFF. The CDR3, as DNA: TGTGCCAGCAGCTCCATTTTTACAGGGGCCCTCAACACTGAAGCTTTCTTT.

The DNA for the CDR3 is TGTGCCACCCTGGGGGGTTTCTCTGGAAACACCATATATTTT. This gives the protein CATLGGFSGNTIYF. This chain uses TRBV19 with TRBJ1-3, with D perhaps matching TRBD1 (5 bases). Trimming removed 10 bases from V and 0 bases from J, with 13 bases in between. The CDR3 has 14 amino acids. The V gene's germline CDR1 is LNHDA and CDR2 SQIVND (reference sequence).

This clone has only a few counts. V gene TRBV28 combines with J gene TRBJ1-2; weak D call: TRBD1 (6 bases). The germline CDR1 and CDR2 sequences are MDHEN and SYDVKM. The CDR3 has 13 residues. V was clipped by 6 bases and J by 6 bases, with 14 bases between them. CDR3 in amino acids: CASRPPQGNGYTF. DNA of the CDR3: TGTGCCAGCAGGCCCCCTCAGGGGAATGGCTACACCTTC.

This chain joins TRBV6-5 and TRBJ1-2; TRBD1 agrees at 12 bases. The ends lost 6 bases at V and 4 bases at J; junction bases unmatched: 3. CDR3 length: 14 residues. Germline V gene lookup returns CDR1 MNHEY and CDR2 SVGAGI. The CDR3 coding sequence is TGTGCCAGCAGGGCGGGACAGGGGGCCTATGGCTACACCTTC. Residues: CASRAGQGAYGYTF.

This clone has more than one count but fewer than ten. This chain joins TRBV6-6 and TRBJ2-1; D is ambiguous. Germline CDR1 reads MNHNY; CDR2 reads SVGAGI (reference sequence). The CDR3 has 14 amino acids. V was pared by 0 bases and J by 7 bases, with 10 bases between. This CDR3 is CASSYSGPLNEQFF. The CDR3, as DNA: TGTGCCAGCAGTTACTCCGGCCCGTTAAATGAGCAGTTCTTC.

The rearrangement joins TRBV7-2 to TRBJ2-5; possible D gene TRBD2, 5 bases. In germline, CDR1 is SGHTA, CDR2 FQGNSA. This CDR3 is built from 14 residues. V was shortened by 1 base and J by 3 bases, with 9 bases between the two germline ends. This CDR3 is CASSLVAREETQYF. The CDR3 bases are TGTGCCAGCAGCTTAGTAGCGAGAGAAGAGACCCAGTACTTC.

The chain couples TRBV30 to TRBJ2-7; D might be TRBD2 (6 bases). The CDR3 runs 12 residues. Germline CDR1 reads GTSNPN; CDR2 reads SVGIG (reference sequence). The V end was cut by 1 base, the J end by 11 bases, with 15 bases between. This CDR3 reads CAWSGNGGGKYF. Written as DNA, the CDR3 is TGTGCCTGGAGTGGAAACGGGGGTGGAAAGTACTTC.

The V call is TRBV7-9, the J call TRBJ1-6, with 11 nucleotides matching TRBD1. Germline trimming cut 4 bases from V and 8 bases from J; bases unmatched to any gene: 13. This CDR3 comprises 18 residues. In germline, CDR1 is SEHNR, CDR2 FQNEAQ (reference sequence). The CDR3: CASSSVVGQGEDDSPLHF. CDR3 nucleotide sequence: TGTGCCAGCAGCTCAGTTGTGGGACAGGGGGAGGATGATTCACCCCTCCACTTT.

The V and J genes are TRBV5-4 and TRBJ2-7, with a possible D match to TRBD1 (5 bases). V lost 1 base, J lost 0 bases, and 17 bases lay in between. There are 17 residues in the CDR3. The germline CDR1 and CDR2 sequences are SGHNT and YYREEE (reference sequence). In nucleotides, the CDR3 is TGTGCCAGCAGCTTGTTTCCAGGGATCGAGAGCTCCTACGAGCAGTACTTC. This gives the protein CASSLFPGIESSYEQYF.